These 12 T cell receptor beta chains originate from one sample sequenced in a study of cytomegalovirus exposure and HLA in healthy donors. Generated by immunoSEQ multiplex PCR, the TCRdb table keeps only in-frame clones and is missing some. The sample has 200,000 to 250,000 clones, approximately 87% seen once. The sample was PBMCs. The receptor source for this set is a man in his late teens or twenties in good health and CMV-seronegative.

The rearrangement links TRBV7-9 to TRBJ2-7, with TRBD1 matching 8 bases. This CDR3 contains 18 residues. Germline V CDR1 and CDR2: SEHNR, FQNEAQ (reference sequence). Trimming at V came to 1 base and at J to 7 bases, leaving 18 bases not matched to a gene. The CDR3 sequence: CASSLEVWGQGALQEQYF. DNA of the CDR3: TGTGCCAGCAGCTTAGAGGTCTGGGGGCAGGGGGCTTTGCAAGAGCAGTACTTC.

This rearrangement joins TRBV9 to TRBJ1-5; no definite D call. Germline V gene data show CDR1 as SGDLS and CDR2 as YYNGEE. CDR3 length: 14 residues. Trimming cost V 2 bases and J 9 bases, with 15 bases left between them. CDR3: CASSVRADDVPQHF. CDR3 bases: TGTGCCAGCAGCGTGCGGGCAGACGATGTGCCCCAGCATTTT.

This chain links TRBV4-1 with TRBJ2-2; 7 positions agree with TRBD1. The germline V gene has CDR1 MGHRA and CDR2 YSYEKL. V lost 4 bases and J lost 4; bases outside the gene matches: 6. The length of the CDR3 is 15 residues. CDR3 sequence reads: CASSLRQGSTGELFF. CDR3 coding DNA: TGCGCCAGCAGCCTCAGACAGGGAAGCACCGGGGAGCTGTTTTTT.

The chain employs TRBV19 and TRBJ1-3; 7 bases are a match to TRBD1. Per germline, CDR1 LNHDA and CDR2 SQIVND (reference sequence). The CDR3 length is 15 residues. V gave up 6 bases and J gave up 9 bases; unmatched junction bases: 14. CDR3: CASSTPSTGWVTIYF. CDR3 sequence (DNA): TGTGCCAGTAGCACTCCTTCGACAGGGTGGGTCACCATATATTTT.

CDR3 loop: CASSTGTSLADGELFF. CDR3 nucleotides: TGTGCCAGCAGCACCGGGACTAGCCTAGCGGACGGGGAGCTGTTTTTT. The J gene is TRBJ2-2, the V gene TRBV9, with 9 bases identical to TRBD2. The CDR3 covers 16 residues. Per germline, CDR1 SGDLS and CDR2 YYNGEE. Trimming took 4 bases from V and 7 from J; bases not matched to a gene: 11.

This clone was detected only once. The chain uses TRBV28 and TRBJ2-3, with TRBD2 matching over 10 bases. The CDR3 covers 17 residues. The germline CDR1 and CDR2 sequences are MDHEN and SYDVKM. V lost 6 bases to trimming and J lost 10 bases; unmatched junction nucleotides: 19. The CDR3 region is CASREQSGRARGTAQYF. The CDR3 DNA is TGTGCCAGCAGGGAGCAGAGCGGGAGGGCCCGAGGAACAGCGCAGTATTTT.

This clone has more than one count but fewer than ten. Other nucleotide sequences from this sample produce the same CDR3. The chain is built from TRBV6-5 and TRBJ2-7; D is unclear. The CDR3 runs 11 residues. Trimming left V 0 bases short and J 6 bases short, with 3 bases between. Germline values: CDR1 MNHEY, CDR2 SVGAGI. CDR3: CASSYSSEQYF. The CDR3 DNA reads TGTGCCAGCAGTTACTCCAGCGAGCAGTACTTC.

The rearrangement uses TRBV9 and TRBJ1-1, with TRBD1 identical over 8 bases. The length of the CDR3 is 15 residues. Losses at the gene ends were 0 bases for V and 1 base for J; bases not matched to a gene: 2. Germline V gene sequence: CDR1 SGDLS, CDR2 YYNGEE. The CDR3 DNA sequence: TGTGCCAGCAGCGTAGAGGGGACAGGGAACACTGAAGCTTTCTTT. Its translation is CASSVEGTGNTEAFF.

The J gene is TRBJ2-1, the V gene TRBV27; a possible D gene is TRBD1 (6 bases). The CDR3 extends over 16 amino acids. V gave up 7 bases and J gave up 0 bases, with 16 bases separating them. CDR1 MNHEY and CDR2 SMNVEV come from the germline V gene (reference sequence). This chain's CDR3 is CASIPVGQTSYNEQFF. CDR3 in DNA: TGTGCCAGCATTCCGGTAGGACAGACCTCCTACAATGAGCAGTTCTTC.

The chain carries TRBV7-9 and TRBJ2-3; perhaps TRBD2 as D (6 bases). V lost 5 bases to trimming and J lost 3 bases, with 9 bases between them. In germline, CDR1 is SEHNR, CDR2 FQNEAQ (reference sequence). The CDR3 totals 13 residues. CDR3 DNA sequence: TGTGCCAGCAGCCAGGGACTTACAGATACGCAGTATTTT. It codes for CASSQGLTDTQYF. Supplemented by reference TRBV7-9 and TRBJ2-3, the full variable domain reads DTGVSQNPRHKITKRGQNVTFRCDPISEHNRLYWYRQTLGQGPEFLTYFQNEAQLEKSRLLSDRFSAERPKGSFSTLEIQRTEQGDSAMYLCASSQGLTDTQYFGPGTRLTVL.

This chain links TRBV19 with TRBJ1-2, with D tentatively TRBD1 (5 bases). V lost 9 bases and J 3 bases, leaving 17 bases between the germline ends. The germline gives CDR1 LNHDA, CDR2 SQIVND (reference sequence). This CDR3 has 14 amino acids. CDR3 in DNA: TGTGCCAGCAGACCCGGGGGGTACGACTATGGCTACACCTTC. The encoded protein is CASRPGGYDYGYTF.

This sequence joins TRBV27 and TRBJ2-1; D is undetermined. V lost 5 bases to trimming and J lost 6 bases, with 8 bases between them. CDR1 is MNHEY and CDR2 is SMNVEV in the germline V gene (reference sequence). This CDR3 is 12 amino acids long. CDR3 amino acids: CASSHSGNEQFF. The DNA for the CDR3 is TGTGCCAGCAGTCATTCAGGCAATGAGCAGTTCTTC.